Each of the 20 T cell receptor beta chains below was sequenced from the same sample in a study of tumor-infiltrating lymphocytes in primary liver carcinoma. The authors took blood RNA from unsorted whole blood and also extracted germline DNA. cDNA specific to TCR beta was made from roughly 500 ng of total RNA, with a constant-region primer employed for priming. Three nested multiplex PCR rounds, a slightly modified ARM-PCR method, built the TCR beta libraries. Researchers ran the first two PCR rounds for around 10 cycles each with TRBV1-TRBV30 forward primers and a C-beta reverse primer. One entry per CDR3 protein results from TCRdb running MiXCR on the multiplex PCR reads. The top ten hold about 8.4% of the sample, which has about 300,000 distinct CDR3 sequences, roughly two thirds seen once. Specimen: peripheral blood. The receptors originated from a man between 40 and 49 years old with primary liver carcinoma and hepatitis B virus infection.

The table lists this clonotype with many counts. The chain couples TRBV6-2 or TRBV6-3 to TRBJ2-5, with no clear D. Germline CDR1 is MNHEY and CDR2 is SVGEGT. This CDR3 has 12 amino acids. V was shortened by 6 bases and J by 4 bases, with 9 bases between the two germline ends. The CDR3 coding sequence is TGTGCCAGCAGATCCTTTTCAGAGACCCAGTACTTC. It codes for CASRSFSETQYF.

About this clonotype: A clone one base away is much larger, so this may be a read error. Since the CDR3 does not end with the conserved phenylalanine or tryptophan, this likely comes from a read error. The chain combines TRBV4-2 with TRBJ2-3, with TRBD2 matching 8 bases. Germline CDR1 LGHNA, CDR2 YNFKEQ. The CDR3 has 14 residues. V was pared by 2 bases and J by 6 bases, with 4 bases of the junction left unmatched. The CDR3 region is CASSQQRESDTQYI. In nucleotides, the CDR3 is TGTGCCAGCAGCCAACAGCGGGAGAGTGATACGCAGTATATT.

In regard to this clonotype: A much more abundant neighbour one base away suggests this may be a read error. This chain uses TRBV6-2 or TRBV6-3 with TRBJ2-7; TRBD2 might be the D (6 bases). This CDR3 region has 14 residues. Germline V gene data show CDR1 as MNHEY and CDR2 as SVGEGT. The DNA for the CDR3 is TGTACCAGCAGTTACAACCCTACGGGGGACGAGCAGTACTTC. Amino acid sequence: CTSSYNPTGDEQYF.

The V gene is TRBV6-2 or TRBV6-3, the J gene TRBJ2-7, with D perhaps matching TRBD1 (6 bases). The CDR3 contains 14 residues. CDR1 is MNHEY and CDR2 is SVGEGT in the germline V gene. Trimming pared 2 bases from V and 9 bases from J, leaving 17 bases between. CDR3 protein: CASSYDRSAYRQYF. CDR3 sequence (DNA): TGTGCCAGCAGTTACGACAGGTCTGCCTACAGGCAGTACTTC.

Comments on this clonotype: This sequence may be a read error, since a much larger clone differs from it by one base. The chain is built from TRBV14 and TRBJ1-1; D uncertain. The CDR3 has 14 residues. The V end lost 4 bases, the J end lost 1 base, and 10 bases lay between the germline ends. The germline V gene encodes CDR1 SGHDN and CDR2 FVKESK. The CDR3 coding sequence is TGTGCCAGCAGCCTGAGGAGGGCGAACACTGAAGCTTTCTTT. Translated: CASSLRRANTEAFF.

Concerning this clonotype: A read error may account for a junction end that differs from germline. This chain links TRBV10-1 with TRBJ2-7; D is uncertain. The CDR3 contains 17 residues. Germline lookup yields CDR1 WNHNN and CDR2 SYGVQD (reference sequence). Here the CDR3 DNA reads TGCGCCAGCGTAGGTTCCCGATACCCGCCAGTTTCCTACGAGCACTACTTC. Translated: CASVGSRYPPVSYEHYF.

Comments on this clonotype: Its ends do not fully match the called genes, so a read error is possible. The chain has TRBV14 and TRBJ1-2, with 8 bases that match TRBD1. CDR3 length: 16 amino acids. CDR1 is SGHDN and CDR2 is FVKESK in the germline V gene. The CDR3 coding sequence is TGTGCCAGCAGCCAAGAGGTGCAGGGGGCTTGGCATGGCTGCACCTTC. It codes for CASSQEVQGAWHGCTF.

As concerns this clonotype: This CDR3 is missing its conserved last phenylalanine or tryptophan, likely due to a read error. The chain joins TRBV24-1 to TRBJ2-5; D may match TRBD1 or TRBD2 (5 bases each). Germline CDR1 and CDR2: KGHDR and SFDVKD. This CDR3 comprises 17 residues. The V gene lost 5 bases and the J gene lost 1 base, with 19 bases spanning the gap. As DNA, the CDR3 is TGTGCCACCAGTGTGGTTTCTGTGGGGGAACCCCAAGAGACCCAGTACTTA. Protein: CATSVVSVGEPQETQYL.

To note about this clonotype: Its ends do not fully match the called genes, so a read error is possible. The chain uses TRBV24-1 and TRBJ2-1, with 9 positions matching TRBD2. From germline, CDR1 is KGHDR and CDR2 SFDVKD. The CDR3 runs 13 residues. The CDR3 here is CTTRLADQTEQFF. For the CDR3, the DNA is TGTACCACCAGACTAGCGGATCAGACTGAGCAGTTCTTC.

Notes on this clonotype: A much larger clone is a single base away; this may be a read error. This rearrangement joins TRBV5-6 to TRBJ2-4, with D perhaps given as TRBD1 or TRBD2 (5 bases each). Per the germline V gene, CDR1 is SGHDT and CDR2 is YYEEEE. The CDR3 loop spans 14 amino acids. Between the trimmed V and J ends, which lost 0 bases and 9 bases, there was a span of 13 bases. CDR3 coding DNA: TGTGCCAGCAGCTTGGGGGGGAACTCAAGCATTCAGTACTTC. Residues: CASSLGGNSSIQYF.

The chain couples TRBV4-3 to TRBJ2-1; possibly TRBD1 for D (6 bases). The length of the CDR3 is 15 residues. The germline V gene encodes CDR1 LGHNA and CDR2 YSLEER. V was cut by 5 bases and J by 5 bases, with 16 bases left in between. Here the CDR3 DNA reads TGCGCCAGCAGCATGGGACAACCCGGGAACAATGAGCAGTTCTTC. The encoded protein is CASSMGQPGNNEQFF.

In this sample, this clonotype turned up once. One end of the junction does not line up with germline, which may come from a read error. V and J are TRBV29-1 and TRBJ2-7, with 10 bases matching TRBD1. Germline values: CDR1 SQVTM, CDR2 ANQGSEA. The CDR3 runs to 15 residues. CDR3 in amino acids: CSVLDEGTGVDDQYF. The CDR3 DNA follows: TGCAGCGTTCTGGATGAAGGGACAGGGGTCGACGATCAGTACTTT.

This clonotype was seen only a few times. CDR3 loop: CASSLRGRDSPLHF. In DNA form, the CDR3 reads TGTGCCAGCAGCTTAAGGGGGCGTGATTCACCCCTCCACTTT. V gene TRBV5-4 combines with J gene TRBJ1-6, with 7 nucleotides matching TRBD1. This CDR3 contains 14 residues. From germline, CDR1 is SGHNT and CDR2 YYREEE (reference sequence). Losses at the gene ends were 2 bases for V and 8 bases for J; bases not matched to a gene: 4.

This clonotype was seen only a few times. V usage is TRBV5-1 and J usage is TRBJ1-1; the match to TRBD1 covers 8 bases. Germline-derived CDR1 and CDR2 are SGHRS and YFSETQ. V dropped 4 bases and J dropped 5; count of bases not matched to a gene: 4. The CDR3 contains 13 residues. The CDR3 protein is CASSQDRVTEAFF. The CDR3 region has the DNA TGCGCCAGCAGCCAGGACAGGGTGACTGAAGCTTTCTTT.

To note about this clonotype: A much larger clone is a single base away; this may be a read error. V usage is TRBV12-3 or TRBV12-4 and J usage is TRBJ1-4; 8 nucleotides line up with TRBD1. The V segment lost 5 bases and the J segment 10 bases; nucleotides outside the gene matches: 3. The CDR3 spans 12 residues. The CDR3 nucleotides are TGTGCCAGCAGTATAGGACAGGGAAAACTGTTTTTT. Translating it yields CASSIGQGKLFF.

Turning to this clonotype: This sequence may be a read error, since a much larger clone differs from it by one base. This sequence joins TRBV6-2 or TRBV6-3 and TRBJ2-3; TRBD2 agrees at 7 bases. Looked up from germline, CDR1 is MNHEY and CDR2 is SVGEGT. The CDR3 loop spans 14 amino acids. V dropped 7 bases and J dropped 4; count of bases not matched to a gene: 8. CDR3 sequence (DNA): TGTGCCAGCAATCACAGAACTAGCGCAGATACGCAGTATTTT. Amino acid sequence: CASNHRTSADTQYF.

This clonotype was seen only a few times. An end of the junction does not agree with germline; a read error may underlie this. The V and J genes are TRBV30 and TRBJ1-3, with 7 bases aligning to TRBD1. Per germline, CDR1 GTSNPN and CDR2 SVGIG (reference sequence). The CDR3 runs to 11 residues. The DNA of the CDR3 is TGTGCCGGTGTACAGGGGAACACTATATATTTT. This gives the protein CAGVQGNTIYF.

CDR3 region: CASSLYLGGQETQYF. The CDR3 coding sequence is TGTGCCAGCAGCTTATATCTAGGCGGACAAGAGACCCAGTACTTC. The J gene is TRBJ2-5, the V gene TRBV11-3; unclear D gene. The CDR3 runs to 15 residues. The V and J ends lost 2 bases and 2 bases respectively, with 12 bases between them. Germline-derived CDR1 and CDR2 are SGHNT and YENEEA.

On this clonotype itself: The conserved final phenylalanine or tryptophan is absent from the CDR3, which likely points to a read error. The J gene is TRBJ2-1, the V gene TRBV11-3; 8 bases are a match to TRBD2. Per germline, CDR1 SGHNT and CDR2 YENEEA. The CDR3 is 14 residues long. CDR3 loop: CVSSRGLAGNEQFL. CDR3 nucleotides: TGTGTCAGCAGCCGCGGGCTAGCGGGCAATGAGCAGTTCTTA.

This clonotype was seen repeatedly, ten times or more. The chain combines TRBV29-1 with TRBJ2-3, with 10 bases matching TRBD2. The CDR3 is made up of 14 amino acids. In germline, CDR1 is SQVTM, CDR2 ANQGSEA. V was pared by 8 bases and J by 5 bases, with 10 bases of the junction left unmatched. CDR3 region: CSIKREGLEDTQYF. CDR3 DNA sequence: TGCAGCATAAAGCGGGAGGGACTAGAAGATACGCAGTATTTT.